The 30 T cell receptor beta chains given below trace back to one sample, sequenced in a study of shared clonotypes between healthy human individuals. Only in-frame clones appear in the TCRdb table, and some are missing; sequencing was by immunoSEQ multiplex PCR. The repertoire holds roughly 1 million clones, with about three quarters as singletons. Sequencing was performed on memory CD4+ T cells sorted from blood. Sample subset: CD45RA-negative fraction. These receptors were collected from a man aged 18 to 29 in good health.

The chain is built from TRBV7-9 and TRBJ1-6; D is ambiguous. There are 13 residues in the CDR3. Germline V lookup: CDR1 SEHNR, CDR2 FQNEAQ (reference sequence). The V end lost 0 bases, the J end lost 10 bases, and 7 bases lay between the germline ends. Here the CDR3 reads CASSLADGSPLHF. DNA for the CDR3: TGTGCCAGCAGCTTAGCCGACGGATCACCCCTCCACTTT. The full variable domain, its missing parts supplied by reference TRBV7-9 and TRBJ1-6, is DTGVSQNPRHKITKRGQNVTFRCDPISEHNRLYWYRQTLGQGPEFLTYFQNEAQLEKSRLLSDRFSAERPKGSFSTLEIQRTEQGDSAMYLCASSLADGSPLHFGNGTRLTVT.

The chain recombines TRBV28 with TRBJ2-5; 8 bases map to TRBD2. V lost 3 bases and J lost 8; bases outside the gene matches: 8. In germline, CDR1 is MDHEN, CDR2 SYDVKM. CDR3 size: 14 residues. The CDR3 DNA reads TGTGCCAGCAGTTTTGCCGGGGGGGCCTTAACCCAGTACTTC. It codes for CASSFAGGALTQYF.

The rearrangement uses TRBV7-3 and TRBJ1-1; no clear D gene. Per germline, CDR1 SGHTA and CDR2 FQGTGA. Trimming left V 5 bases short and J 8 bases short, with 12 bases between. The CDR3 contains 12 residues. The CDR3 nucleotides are TGTGCCAGCAGCGCAAGCTCGGGGGAAGCTTTCTTT. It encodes CASSASSGEAFF.

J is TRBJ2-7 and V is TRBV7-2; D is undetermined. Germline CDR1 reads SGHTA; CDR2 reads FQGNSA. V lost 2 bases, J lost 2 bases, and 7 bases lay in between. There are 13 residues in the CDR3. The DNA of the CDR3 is TGTGCCAGCAGCTTAAGCGTTCCCTACGAGCAGTACTTC. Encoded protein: CASSLSVPYEQYF.

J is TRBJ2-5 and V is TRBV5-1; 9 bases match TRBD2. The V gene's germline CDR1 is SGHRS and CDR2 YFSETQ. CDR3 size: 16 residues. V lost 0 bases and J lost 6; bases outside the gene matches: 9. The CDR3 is CASSLGSGSGDKTQYF. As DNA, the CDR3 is TGCGCCAGCAGCTTGGGTAGCGGGAGCGGCGATAAGACCCAGTACTTC. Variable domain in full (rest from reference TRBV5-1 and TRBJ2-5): KAGVTQTPRYLIKTRGQQVTLSCSPISGHRSVSWYQQTPGQGLQFLFEYFSETQRNKGNFPGRFSGRQFSNSRSEMNVSTLELGDSALYLCASSLGSGSGDKTQYFGPGTRLLVL.

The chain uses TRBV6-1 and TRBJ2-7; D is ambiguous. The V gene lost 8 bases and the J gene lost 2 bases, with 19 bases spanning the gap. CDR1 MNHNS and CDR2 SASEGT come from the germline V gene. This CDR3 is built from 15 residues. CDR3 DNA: TGTGCCAGCCGACCCCCCGGACGCAGCCCCTACGAGCAGTACTTC. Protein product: CASRPPGRSPYEQYF.

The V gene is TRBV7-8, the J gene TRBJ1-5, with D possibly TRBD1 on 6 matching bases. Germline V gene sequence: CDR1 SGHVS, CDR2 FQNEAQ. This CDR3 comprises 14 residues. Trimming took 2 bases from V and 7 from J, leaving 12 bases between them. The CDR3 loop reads CASSLFQGKQPQHF. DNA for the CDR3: TGTGCCAGCAGCTTATTCCAGGGGAAACAGCCCCAGCATTTT.

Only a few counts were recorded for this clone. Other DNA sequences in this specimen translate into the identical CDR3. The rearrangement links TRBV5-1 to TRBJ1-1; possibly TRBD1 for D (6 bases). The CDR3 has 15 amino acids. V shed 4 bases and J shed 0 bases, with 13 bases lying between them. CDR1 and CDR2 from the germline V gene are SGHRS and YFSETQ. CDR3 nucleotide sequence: TGCGCCAGCAGCGACGGCAGGGGTATGAACACTGAAGCTTTCTTT. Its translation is CASSDGRGMNTEAFF.

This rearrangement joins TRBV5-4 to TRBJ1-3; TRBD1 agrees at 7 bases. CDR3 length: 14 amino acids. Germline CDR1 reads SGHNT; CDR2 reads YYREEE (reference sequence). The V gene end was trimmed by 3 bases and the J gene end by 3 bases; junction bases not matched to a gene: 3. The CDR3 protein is CASSSGTVGNTIYF. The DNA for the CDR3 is TGTGCCAGCAGCTCCGGGACAGTTGGAAACACCATATATTTT.

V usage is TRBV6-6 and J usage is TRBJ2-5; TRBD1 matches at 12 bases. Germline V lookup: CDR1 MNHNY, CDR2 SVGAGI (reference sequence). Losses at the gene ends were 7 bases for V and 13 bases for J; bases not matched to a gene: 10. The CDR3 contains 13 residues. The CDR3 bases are TGTGCCAGCACCCTGGGACAGGGGGCGGATCTGTACTTC. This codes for CASTLGQGADLYF.

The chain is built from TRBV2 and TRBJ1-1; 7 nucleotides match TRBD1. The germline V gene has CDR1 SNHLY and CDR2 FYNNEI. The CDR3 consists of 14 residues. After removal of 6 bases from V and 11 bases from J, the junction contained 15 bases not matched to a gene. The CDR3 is CASSRDSTYSRAFF. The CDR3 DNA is TGTGCCAGCAGCAGGGACAGCACTTATAGCCGCGCTTTCTTT.

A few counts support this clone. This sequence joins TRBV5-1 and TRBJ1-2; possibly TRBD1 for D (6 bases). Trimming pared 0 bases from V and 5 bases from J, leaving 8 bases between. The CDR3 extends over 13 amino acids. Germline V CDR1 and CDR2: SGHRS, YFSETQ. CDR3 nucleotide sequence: TGCGCCAGCAGCTTGGCAGGGGAGTATGGCTACACCTTC. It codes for CASSLAGEYGYTF. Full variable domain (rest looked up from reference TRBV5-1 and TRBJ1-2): KAGVTQTPRYLIKTRGQQVTLSCSPISGHRSVSWYQQTPGQGLQFLFEYFSETQRNKGNFPGRFSGRQFSNSRSEMNVSTLELGDSALYLCASSLAGEYGYTFGSGTRLTVV.

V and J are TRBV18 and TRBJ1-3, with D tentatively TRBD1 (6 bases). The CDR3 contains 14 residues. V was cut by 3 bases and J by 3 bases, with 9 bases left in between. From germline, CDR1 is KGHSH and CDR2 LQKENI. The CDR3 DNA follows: TGTGCCAGCTCACCCAGGGGCGATGGAAACACCATATATTTT. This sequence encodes CASSPRGDGNTIYF. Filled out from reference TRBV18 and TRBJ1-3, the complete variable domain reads NAGVMQNPRHLVRRRGQEARLRCSPMKGHSHVYWYRQLPEEGLKFMVYLQKENIIDESGMPKERFSAEFPKEGPSILRIQQVVRGDSAAYFCASSPRGDGNTIYFGEGSWLTVV.

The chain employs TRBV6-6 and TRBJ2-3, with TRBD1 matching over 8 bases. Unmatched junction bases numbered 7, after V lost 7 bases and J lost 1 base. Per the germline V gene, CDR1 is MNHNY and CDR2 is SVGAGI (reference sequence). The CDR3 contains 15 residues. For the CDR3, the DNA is TGTGCCAGCATTCGTGAGACAGGGGGCACAGATACGCAGTATTTT. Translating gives CASIRETGGTDTQYF.

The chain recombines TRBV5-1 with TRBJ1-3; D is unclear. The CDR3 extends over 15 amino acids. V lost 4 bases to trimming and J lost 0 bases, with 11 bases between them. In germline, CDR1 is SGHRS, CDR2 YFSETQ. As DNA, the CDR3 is TGCGCCAGCAGCCCCGGTTCTCCCTCTGGAAACACCATATATTTT. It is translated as CASSPGSPSGNTIYF.

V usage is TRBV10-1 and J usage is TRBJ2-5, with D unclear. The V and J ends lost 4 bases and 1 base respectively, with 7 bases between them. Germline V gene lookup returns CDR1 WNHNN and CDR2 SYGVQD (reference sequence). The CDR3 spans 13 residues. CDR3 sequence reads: CASSVQVQETQYF. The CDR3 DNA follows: TGCGCCAGCAGTGTCCAGGTCCAAGAGACCCAGTACTTC.

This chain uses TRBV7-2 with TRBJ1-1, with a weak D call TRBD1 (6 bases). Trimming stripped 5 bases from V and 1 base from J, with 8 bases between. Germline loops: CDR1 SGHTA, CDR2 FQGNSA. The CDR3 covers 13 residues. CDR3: CASSRDTNTEAFF. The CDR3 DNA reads TGTGCCAGCAGCCGGGACACGAACACTGAAGCTTTCTTT.

In DNA form, the CDR3 reads TGTGCCAGCAGTGGAGGAGGCGGTGACATTCAGTACTTC. It encodes CASSGGGGDIQYF. The chain couples TRBV6-1 to TRBJ2-4, with a weak D call TRBD2 (5 bases). The V gene lost 4 bases and the J gene lost 8 bases, with 12 bases spanning the gap. There are 13 residues in the CDR3. Germline assignment: CDR1 MNHNS and CDR2 SASEGT.

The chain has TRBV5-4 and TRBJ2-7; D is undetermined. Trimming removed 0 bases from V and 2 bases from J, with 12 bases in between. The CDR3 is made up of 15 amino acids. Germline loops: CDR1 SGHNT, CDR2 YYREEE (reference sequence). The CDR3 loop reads CASSLGSGLPYEQYF. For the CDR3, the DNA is TGTGCCAGCAGCTTGGGATCCGGGCTCCCCTACGAGCAGTACTTC.

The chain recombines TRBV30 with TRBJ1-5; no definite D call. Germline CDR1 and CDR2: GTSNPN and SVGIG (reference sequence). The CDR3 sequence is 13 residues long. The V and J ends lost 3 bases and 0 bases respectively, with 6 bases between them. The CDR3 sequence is CAWSDISNQPQHF. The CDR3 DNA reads TGTGCCTGGAGCGACATTAGCAATCAGCCCCAGCATTTT.

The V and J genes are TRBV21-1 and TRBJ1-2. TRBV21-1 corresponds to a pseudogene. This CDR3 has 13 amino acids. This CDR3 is CASSNCYGACYTF. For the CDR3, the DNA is TGTGCCAGCAGCAATTGTTACGGGGCTTGCTACACCTTC.

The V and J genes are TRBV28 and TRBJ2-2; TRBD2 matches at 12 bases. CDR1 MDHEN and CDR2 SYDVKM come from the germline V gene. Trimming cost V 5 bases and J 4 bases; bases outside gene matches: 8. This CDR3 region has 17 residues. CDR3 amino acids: CASSPDLGLAGTGELFF. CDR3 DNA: TGTGCCAGCAGTCCCGACTTGGGACTAGCGGGCACCGGGGAGCTGTTTTTT.

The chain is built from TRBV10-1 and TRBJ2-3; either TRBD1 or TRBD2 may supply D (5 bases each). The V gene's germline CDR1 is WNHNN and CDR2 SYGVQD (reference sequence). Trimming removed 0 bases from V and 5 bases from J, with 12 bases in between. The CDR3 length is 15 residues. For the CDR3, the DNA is TGCGCCAGCAGTGAGTCGAGGGCAGGGAGAGATACGCAGTATTTT. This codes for CASSESRAGRDTQYF.

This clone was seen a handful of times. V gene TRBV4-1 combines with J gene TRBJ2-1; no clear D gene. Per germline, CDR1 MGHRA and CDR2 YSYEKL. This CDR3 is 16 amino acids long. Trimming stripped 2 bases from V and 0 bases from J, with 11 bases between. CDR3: CASSQSPAGSYNEQFF. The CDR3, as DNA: TGCGCCAGCAGCCAAAGCCCGGCAGGCTCCTACAATGAGCAGTTCTTC.

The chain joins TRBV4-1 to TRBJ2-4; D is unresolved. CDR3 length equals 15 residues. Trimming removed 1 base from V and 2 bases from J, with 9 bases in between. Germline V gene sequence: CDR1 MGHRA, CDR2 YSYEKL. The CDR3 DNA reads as TGCGCCAGCAGCCAAGGCCCAGGTTCCAAAAACATTCAGTACTTC. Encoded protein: CASSQGPGSKNIQYF.

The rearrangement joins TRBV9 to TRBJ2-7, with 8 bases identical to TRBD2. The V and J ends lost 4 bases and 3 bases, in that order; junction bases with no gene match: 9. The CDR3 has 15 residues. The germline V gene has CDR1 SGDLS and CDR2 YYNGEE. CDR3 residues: CASSSPPGGDYEQYF. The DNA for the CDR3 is TGTGCCAGCAGCTCCCCACCGGGGGGGGACTACGAGCAGTACTTC.

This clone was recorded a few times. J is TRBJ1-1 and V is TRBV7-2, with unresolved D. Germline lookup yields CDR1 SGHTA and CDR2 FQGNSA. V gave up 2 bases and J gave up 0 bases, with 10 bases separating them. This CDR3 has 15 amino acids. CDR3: CASSLSAQVNTEAFF. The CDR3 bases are TGTGCCAGCAGCTTATCGGCGCAGGTGAACACTGAAGCTTTCTTT.

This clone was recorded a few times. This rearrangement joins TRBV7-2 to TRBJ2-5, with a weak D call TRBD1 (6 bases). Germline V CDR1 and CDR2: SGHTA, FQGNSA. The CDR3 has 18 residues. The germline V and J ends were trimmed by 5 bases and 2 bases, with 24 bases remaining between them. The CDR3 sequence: CASSRQTGVLSSQETQYF. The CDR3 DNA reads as TGTGCCAGCAGCCGACAGACAGGCGTCCTGTCCTCTCAAGAGACCCAGTACTTC.

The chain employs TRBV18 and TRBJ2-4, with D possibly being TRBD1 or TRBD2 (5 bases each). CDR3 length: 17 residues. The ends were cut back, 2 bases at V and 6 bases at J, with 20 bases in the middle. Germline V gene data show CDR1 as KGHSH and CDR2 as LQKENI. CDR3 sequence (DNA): TGTGCCAGCTCACCAAGGGCTAGCTGGGACCTTTTAAACATTCAGTACTTC. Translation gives CASSPRASWDLLNIQYF.

CDR3 DNA: TGCGCCAGCAGCTTGGGGCCCAGCTCTGGGGCCAACGTCCTGACTTTC. Its translation is CASSLGPSSGANVLTF. This chain uses TRBV5-1 with TRBJ2-6; D gene ambiguous. The CDR3 consists of 16 residues. CDR1 SGHRS and CDR2 YFSETQ come from the germline V gene. The ends were cut back, 0 bases at V and 0 bases at J, with 7 bases in the middle.